What follows are 8 T cell receptor beta chains derived from one specimen sequenced in a study of immune characterization of retroperitoneal liposarcoma. In TCRdb, the PCR reads were re-called with MiXCR into one record per CDR3 protein. There are more than 6,000 distinct CDR3 sequences in the sample; roughly 30% occur only once, and around 44% lies in the top ten. Sequenced material: blood. The receptors were sampled from a male donor with retroperitoneal liposarcoma.

This chain links TRBV30 with TRBJ2-4; D is uncertain. This CDR3 spans 12 amino acids. Germline V gives CDR1 GTSNPN, CDR2 SVGIG (reference sequence). The V gene lost 2 bases and the J gene lost 5 bases, with 7 bases spanning the gap. This chain's CDR3 is CAWSPAQNIQYF. The CDR3 DNA reads TGTGCCTGGAGTCCGGCCCAAAACATTCAGTACTTC.

By sample share, this clonotype is medium-sized. The chain employs TRBV7-6 and TRBJ2-5; possibly TRBD1 for D (5 bases). This CDR3 region has 14 residues. Germline V gives CDR1 SGHVS, CDR2 FNYEAQ. Trimming stripped 5 bases from V and 5 bases from J, with 15 bases between. The CDR3 region is CASSAQWGSETQYF. In DNA form, the CDR3 reads TGTGCCAGCAGCGCCCAGTGGGGCAGTGAGACCCAGTACTTC.

This sequence joins TRBV7-8 and TRBJ2-7, with 7 bases lining up with TRBD1. The CDR3 is made up of 15 amino acids. Trimming took 8 bases from V and 7 from J; bases not matched to a gene: 17. CDR1 SGHVS and CDR2 FQNEAQ come from the germline V gene. CDR3 residues: CASRDGRQGSVEQYF. CDR3 in DNA: TGTGCCAGCCGAGACGGTAGACAGGGATCGGTTGAGCAGTACTTC. Filled out from reference TRBV7-8 and TRBJ2-7, the complete variable domain reads GAGVSQSPRYKVAKRGQDVALRCDPISGHVSLFWYQQALGQGPEFLTYFQNEAQLDKSGLPSDRFFAERPEGSVSTLKIQRTQQEDSAVYLCASRDGRQGSVEQYFGPGTRLTVT.

V is TRBV5-4 and J is TRBJ2-1, with 7 bases that match TRBD1. The ends lost 4 bases at V and 8 bases at J; junction bases unmatched: 15. Germline V CDR1 and CDR2: SGHNT, YYREEE (reference sequence). The CDR3 is 16 residues long. The CDR3 is CASSRSTGLSRDEQFF. CDR3 coding DNA: TGTGCCAGCAGCAGATCGACAGGGCTTTCAAGGGATGAGCAGTTCTTC.

V is TRBV3-1 and J is TRBJ2-5; TRBD2 aligns across 10 bases. V was pared by 4 bases and J by 1 base, with 6 bases of the junction left unmatched. There are 16 residues in the CDR3. Germline CDR1 and CDR2: LGHDT and YNNKEL (reference sequence). CDR3 region: CASSRSGLAIQETQYF. CDR3 nucleotides: TGTGCCAGCAGCCGGTCGGGACTAGCGATCCAAGAGACCCAGTACTTC.

The chain links TRBV7-3 to TRBJ2-3; D unclear. Germline V gene data show CDR1 as SGHTA and CDR2 as FQGTGA. The CDR3 spans 14 residues. V was pared by 2 bases and J by 1 base, with 7 bases between. CDR3 amino acids: CASSLVGGTDTQYF. The CDR3 nucleotides are TGTGCCAGCAGCTTAGTAGGAGGCACAGATACGCAGTATTTT.

By sample share, this clonotype is medium-sized (0.01 to 0.1%). The chain has TRBV6-1 and TRBJ2-1; TRBD2 matches 9 bases. The CDR3 has 15 residues. CDR1 MNHNS and CDR2 SASEGT come from the germline V gene. Losses at the gene ends were 2 bases for V and 3 bases for J; bases not matched to a gene: 2. CDR3 region: CASSEFSGGYNEQFF. CDR3 nucleotide sequence: TGTGCCAGCAGTGAATTTAGCGGGGGCTACAATGAGCAGTTCTTC.

This clonotype turned up a few times. The chain employs TRBV27 and TRBJ2-3; no firm D call. Trimming removed 0 bases from V and 6 bases from J, with 7 bases in between. CDR3 length equals 13 residues. In germline, CDR1 is MNHEY, CDR2 SMNVEV (reference sequence). CDR3 in DNA: TGTGCCAGCAGTTTATCGAATCTTGATACGCAGTATTTT. Translation: CASSLSNLDTQYF.